The clone carrying this T cell receptor (beta chain) came up a few times. Its antigen is still unknown. Trimming at V came to 7 bases and at J to 4 bases, leaving 12 bases not matched to a gene. The germline gives CDR1 SQVTM, CDR2 ANQGSEA. The CDR3 loop spans 14 amino acids. This sample was taken from a study of cytomegalovirus exposure and HLA in healthy donors. The wider study: As an earlier analysis found, 150 million to 200 million T cells yielded approximately 100 million unique TCR beta sequences. Findings and limits, study-wide: Across donors, presence/absence analyses took sequencing depth to be roughly uniform. Indistinguishability led to the exclusion of some V segments, TRBV6-2 and TRBV6-3 included. Altogether, 160 or so TCR beta chains were recorded as cytomegalovirus-associated.

A multiplex PCR was run with 60 Vbeta primers and 13 Jbeta primers. Assay: immunoSEQ multiplex PCR; the TCRdb copy retains only in-frame clones and omits some. The sample includes 150,000 to 180,000 clones, about 80% of them seen just once. What was sequenced was PBMCs. The V gene is TRBV29-1, the J gene TRBJ2-7; 8 nucleotides align to TRBD1. The TCR was taken from a woman aged 35 to 49 in good health and CMV-seronegative. The CDR3 DNA reads TGCAGCGCTGGGGGGCAGGGGGCATGGTACGAGCAGTACTTC. Translated, it gives CSAGGQGAWYEQYF.